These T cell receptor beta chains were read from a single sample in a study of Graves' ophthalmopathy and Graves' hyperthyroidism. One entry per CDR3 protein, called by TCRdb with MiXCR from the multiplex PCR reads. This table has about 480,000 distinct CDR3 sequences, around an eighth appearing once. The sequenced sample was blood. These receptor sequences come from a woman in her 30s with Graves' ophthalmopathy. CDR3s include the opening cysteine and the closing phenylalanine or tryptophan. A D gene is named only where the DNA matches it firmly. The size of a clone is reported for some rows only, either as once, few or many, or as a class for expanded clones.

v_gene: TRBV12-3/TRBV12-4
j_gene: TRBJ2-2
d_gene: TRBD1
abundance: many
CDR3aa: CASSLDRANTGELFF
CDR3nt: TGTGCCAGCAGTTTGGACAGGGCGAACACCGGGGAGCTGTTTTTT

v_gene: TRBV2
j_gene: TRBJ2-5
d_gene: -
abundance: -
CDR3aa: CASRGDQQYF
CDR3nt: TGTGCCAGCAGGGGGGACCAGCAGTACTTC

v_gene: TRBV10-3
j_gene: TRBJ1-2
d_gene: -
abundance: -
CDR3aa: CAISEDGGYTF
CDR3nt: TGTGCCATCAGTGAGGACGGTGGCTACACCTTC

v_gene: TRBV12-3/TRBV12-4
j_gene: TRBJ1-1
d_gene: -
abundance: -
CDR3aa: CASTRALNTEAFF
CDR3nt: TGTGCCAGCACCAGGGCCCTGAACACTGAAGCTTTCTTT

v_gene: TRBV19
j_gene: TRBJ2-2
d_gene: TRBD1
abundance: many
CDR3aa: CASRLHRQGERELFF
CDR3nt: TGTGCCAGTAGGCTGCACCGACAGGGGGAAAGGGAGCTGTTTTTT

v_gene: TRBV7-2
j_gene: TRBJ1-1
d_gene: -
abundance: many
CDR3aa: CASSLSQGDYTEAFF
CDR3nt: TGTGCCAGCAGCTTATCTCAGGGTGATTACACTGAAGCTTTCTTT

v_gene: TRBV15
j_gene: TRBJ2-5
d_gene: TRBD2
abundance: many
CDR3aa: CATSRARTSGQETQYF
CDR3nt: TGTGCCACCAGCAGGGCTAGGACTAGCGGGCAAGAGACCCAGTACTTC

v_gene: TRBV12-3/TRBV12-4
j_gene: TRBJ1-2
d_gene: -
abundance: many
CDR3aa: CASSFPPQGTYGYTF
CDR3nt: TGTGCCAGCAGTTTCCCACCCCAAGGGACTTATGGCTACACCTTC

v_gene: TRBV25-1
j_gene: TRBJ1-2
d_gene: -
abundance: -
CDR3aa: CASSELFGYGYTF
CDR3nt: TGTGCCAGCAGTGAATTGTTCGGGTATGGCTACACCTTC

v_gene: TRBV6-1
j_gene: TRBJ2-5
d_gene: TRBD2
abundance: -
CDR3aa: CAIGSSGGQETQYF
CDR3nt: TGTGCCATTGGGTCTAGCGGGGGCCAAGAGACCCAGTACTTC

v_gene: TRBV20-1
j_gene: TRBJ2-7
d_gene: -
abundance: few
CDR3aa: CSARDRAGYYEQYF
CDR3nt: TGCAGTGCTAGAGATAGGGCGGGCTACTACGAGCAGTACTTC

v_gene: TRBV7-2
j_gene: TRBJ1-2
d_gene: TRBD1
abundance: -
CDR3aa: CASSWGQGASYGYTF
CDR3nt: TGTGCCAGCAGCTGGGGACAGGGGGCAAGCTATGGCTACACCTTC

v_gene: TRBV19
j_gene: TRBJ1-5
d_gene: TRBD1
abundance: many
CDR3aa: CASRAGQSNQPQHF
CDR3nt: TGTGCCAGTAGGGCGGGACAGAGCAATCAGCCCCAGCATTTT

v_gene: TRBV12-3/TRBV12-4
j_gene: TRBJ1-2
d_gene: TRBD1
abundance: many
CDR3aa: CASSLARTGGENGYTF
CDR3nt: TGTGCCAGCAGTTTAGCCCGGACAGGGGGCGAGAATGGCTACACCTTC

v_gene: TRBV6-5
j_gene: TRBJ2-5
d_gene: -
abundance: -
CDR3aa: CASSYRAFQETQYF
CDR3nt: TGTGCCAGCAGTTACCGGGCCTTCCAAGAGACCCAGTACTTC

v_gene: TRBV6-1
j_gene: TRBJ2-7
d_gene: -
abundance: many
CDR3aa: CASRKGGAAYEQYF
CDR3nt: TGTGCCAGCAGAAAAGGCGGGGCAGCCTACGAGCAGTACTTC

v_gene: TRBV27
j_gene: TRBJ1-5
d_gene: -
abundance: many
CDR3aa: CASGGHYSNQPQHF
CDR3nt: TGTGCCAGCGGGGGACATTATAGCAATCAGCCCCAGCATTTT

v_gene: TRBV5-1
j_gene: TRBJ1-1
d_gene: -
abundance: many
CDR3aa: CASFNLNTEAFF
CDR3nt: TGCGCCAGTTTTAATCTGAACACTGAAGCTTTCTTT

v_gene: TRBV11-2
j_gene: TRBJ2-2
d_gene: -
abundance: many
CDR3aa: CASSLGLTPNTGELFF
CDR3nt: TGTGCCAGCAGCTTAGGTCTCACTCCGAACACCGGGGAGCTGTTTTTT